Listed below are T cell receptor beta chains from one sample, sequenced in a study of cytomegalovirus exposure and HLA in healthy donors. Assay: immunoSEQ multiplex PCR; the TCRdb copy retains only in-frame clones and omits some. The data hold roughly 100,000 clones, with roughly two thirds observed a single time. The sequenced sample was PBMCs. The receptors stem from a female donor in good health and CMV-seronegative. CDR3s include the opening cysteine and the closing phenylalanine or tryptophan. Fields, in order: V gene, clone size, D gene, J gene, CDR3 protein, CDR3 DNA. D genes are given only for firm matches. Clone size appears in some rows only: once, few, many, or a class for an expanded clone.

v_gene: TRBV29-1
abundance: .
d_gene: TRBD1
j_gene: TRBJ2-2
CDR3aa: CSVGTGGTGELFF
CDR3nt: TGCAGCGTTGGGACAGGGGGGACCGGGGAGCTGTTTTTT

v_gene: TRBV7-6
abundance: .
d_gene: .
j_gene: TRBJ1-1
CDR3aa: CASSLGQNTEAFF
CDR3nt: TGTGCCAGCAGCTTGGGACAGAACACTGAAGCTTTCTTT

v_gene: TRBV6-5
abundance: .
d_gene: .
j_gene: TRBJ2-1
CDR3aa: CASSRDRVLNEQFF
CDR3nt: TGTGCCAGCAGCCGGGATAGGGTTTTGAATGAGCAGTTCTTC

v_gene: TRBV11-2
abundance: .
d_gene: TRBD1
j_gene: TRBJ2-1
CDR3aa: CASNYLQGAPYNEQFF
CDR3nt: TGTGCCAGCAACTACCTACAGGGGGCGCCGTACAATGAGCAGTTCTTC

v_gene: TRBV27
abundance: .
d_gene: TRBD1
j_gene: TRBJ1-1
CDR3aa: CASSQDRGRGAFF
CDR3nt: TGTGCCAGCAGCCAGGACAGGGGGCGGGGAGCTTTCTTT

v_gene: TRBV6-1
abundance: .
d_gene: .
j_gene: TRBJ1-2
CDR3aa: CASSEAQGANYGYTF
CDR3nt: TGTGCCAGCAGTGAAGCGCAAGGGGCTAACTATGGCTACACCTTC

v_gene: TRBV27
abundance: .
d_gene: .
j_gene: TRBJ2-7
CDR3aa: CASSTYTENEQYF
CDR3nt: TGTGCCAGCAGTACCTACACAGAAAACGAGCAGTACTTC

v_gene: TRBV15
abundance: .
d_gene: .
j_gene: TRBJ2-3
CDR3aa: CATSRDGLLGTDTQYF
CDR3nt: TGTGCCACCAGCAGAGATGGCCTACTAGGCACAGATACGCAGTATTTT

v_gene: TRBV7-3
abundance: .
d_gene: .
j_gene: TRBJ2-3
CDR3aa: CASSLGHFTDTQYF
CDR3nt: TGTGCCAGCAGCTTAGGGCACTTCACAGATACGCAGTATTTT

v_gene: TRBV5-1
abundance: .
d_gene: TRBD2
j_gene: TRBJ2-1
CDR3aa: CASSSRASGNNEQFF
CDR3nt: TGCGCCAGCAGCTCTCGGGCTAGCGGGAACAATGAGCAGTTCTTC

v_gene: TRBV7-3
abundance: .
d_gene: .
j_gene: TRBJ2-6
CDR3aa: CASSTGLLSGANVLTF
CDR3nt: TGTGCCAGCAGCACCGGACTGCTCTCTGGGGCCAACGTCCTGACTTTC

v_gene: TRBV11-2
abundance: few
d_gene: .
j_gene: TRBJ2-1
CDR3aa: CASSLVGLASYNEQFF
CDR3nt: TGTGCCAGCAGCTTAGTGGGACTCGCCTCCTACAATGAGCAGTTCTTC

v_gene: TRBV9
abundance: .
d_gene: .
j_gene: TRBJ1-1
CDR3aa: CASSVGSRPADTEAFF
CDR3nt: TGTGCCAGCAGCGTAGGCAGTCGGCCGGCGGACACTGAAGCTTTCTTT

v_gene: TRBV19
abundance: .
d_gene: .
j_gene: TRBJ1-1
CDR3aa: CASSIGRSSTEAFF
CDR3nt: TGTGCCAGTAGTATCGGCAGGTCCAGCACTGAAGCTTTCTTT

v_gene: TRBV5-4
abundance: few
d_gene: TRBD2
j_gene: TRBJ2-1
CDR3aa: CASSFFTSGRSNSYNEQFF
CDR3nt: TGTGCCAGCAGCTTCTTTACTAGCGGGAGGTCGAATTCCTACAATGAGCAGTTCTTC

v_gene: TRBV5-1
abundance: .
d_gene: TRBD2
j_gene: TRBJ2-3
CDR3aa: CASSQVAGGGTDTQYF
CDR3nt: TGCGCCAGCAGTCAGGTTGCGGGAGGCGGCACAGATACGCAGTATTTT

v_gene: TRBV7-6
abundance: .
d_gene: .
j_gene: TRBJ2-1
CDR3aa: CASSLVASGLYNEQFF
CDR3nt: TGTGCCAGCAGCTTAGTTGCCAGCGGGCTCTACAATGAGCAGTTCTTC

v_gene: TRBV5-5
abundance: .
d_gene: .
j_gene: TRBJ2-5
CDR3aa: CASSRRETQYF
CDR3nt: TGTGCCAGCAGCCGGCGGGAGACCCAGTACTTC

v_gene: TRBV7-2
abundance: once
d_gene: .
j_gene: TRBJ1-4
CDR3aa: CASSFGGSNEKLFF
CDR3nt: TGTGCCAGCAGCTTCGGGGGGTCTAATGAAAAACTGTTTTTT

v_gene: TRBV30
abundance: .
d_gene: TRBD1
j_gene: TRBJ2-1
CDR3aa: CAWSSDRGNEQFF
CDR3nt: TGTGCCTGGAGTTCGGACAGGGGGAATGAGCAGTTCTTC

v_gene: TRBV5-1
abundance: .
d_gene: TRBD1
j_gene: TRBJ1-2
CDR3aa: CASSLIQGAPGYTF
CDR3nt: TGCGCCAGCAGCCTAATACAGGGGGCGCCCGGCTACACCTTC

v_gene: TRBV11-3
abundance: .
d_gene: TRBD1
j_gene: TRBJ2-7
CDR3aa: CASSSRTGDQHEQYF
CDR3nt: TGTGCCAGCAGCTCCAGGACAGGGGATCAGCACGAGCAGTACTTC

v_gene: TRBV25-1
abundance: few
d_gene: TRBD2
j_gene: TRBJ2-1
CDR3aa: CASSEYGGRAREQFF
CDR3nt: TGTGCCAGCAGTGAATATGGCGGGAGGGCCCGTGAGCAGTTCTTC

v_gene: TRBV4-2
abundance: .
d_gene: TRBD2
j_gene: TRBJ2-1
CDR3aa: CASASGSSYNEQFF
CDR3nt: TGTGCCAGCGCTAGCGGGAGCTCCTACAATGAGCAGTTCTTC

v_gene: TRBV6-1
abundance: .
d_gene: TRBD1
j_gene: TRBJ1-5
CDR3aa: CASSEGTGYNQPQHF
CDR3nt: TGTGCCAGCAGTGAAGGGACAGGCTACAATCAGCCCCAGCATTTT

v_gene: TRBV5-1
abundance: .
d_gene: TRBD2
j_gene: TRBJ2-1
CDR3aa: CASSSSGRDYNEQFF
CDR3nt: TGCGCCAGCAGCTCTAGCGGGAGGGATTACAATGAGCAGTTCTTC

v_gene: TRBV6-1
abundance: .
d_gene: TRBD1
j_gene: TRBJ1-5
CDR3aa: CASNGRGQANQPQHF
CDR3nt: TGTGCCAGCAACGGAAGGGGGCAGGCCAATCAGCCCCAGCATTTT

v_gene: TRBV28
abundance: .
d_gene: TRBD1
j_gene: TRBJ1-5
CDR3aa: CASSEDQGANQPQHF
CDR3nt: TGTGCCAGCAGCGAAGACCAGGGGGCTAATCAGCCCCAGCATTTT

v_gene: TRBV11-3
abundance: .
d_gene: .
j_gene: TRBJ2-7
CDR3aa: CASSFTGTEQYF
CDR3nt: TGTGCCAGCAGCTTTACAGGGACCGAGCAGTACTTC

v_gene: TRBV25-1
abundance: few
d_gene: .
j_gene: TRBJ2-2
CDR3aa: CASNWGLGGELFF
CDR3nt: TGTGCCAGCAATTGGGGGCTGGGCGGGGAGCTGTTTTTT

v_gene: TRBV6-5
abundance: .
d_gene: TRBD1
j_gene: TRBJ1-2
CDR3aa: CASREQGAGYGYTF
CDR3nt: TGTGCCAGCAGAGAACAGGGGGCAGGCTATGGCTACACCTTC

v_gene: TRBV28
abundance: once
d_gene: .
j_gene: TRBJ1-3
CDR3aa: CASISTSGRGSTIYF
CDR3nt: TGTGCCAGCATCTCGACCTCGGGACGGGGGAGCACCATATATTTT

v_gene: TRBV30
abundance: .
d_gene: .
j_gene: TRBJ2-7
CDR3aa: CAWSRLVGSYEQYF
CDR3nt: TGTGCCTGGAGTAGACTAGTAGGATCCTACGAGCAGTACTTC

v_gene: TRBV6-1
abundance: .
d_gene: .
j_gene: TRBJ2-5
CDR3aa: CASSVAAETQYF
CDR3nt: TGTGCCAGCAGTGTAGCAGCAGAGACCCAGTACTTC

v_gene: TRBV18
abundance: .
d_gene: TRBD2
j_gene: TRBJ2-1
CDR3aa: CASSLSGSSYNEQFF
CDR3nt: TGTGCCAGCTCACTTAGCGGGAGCTCCTACAATGAGCAGTTCTTC

v_gene: TRBV30
abundance: .
d_gene: TRBD2
j_gene: TRBJ2-7
CDR3aa: CAWSVGGVQYF
CDR3nt: TGTGCCTGGAGCGTCGGGGGGGTGCAGTACTTC